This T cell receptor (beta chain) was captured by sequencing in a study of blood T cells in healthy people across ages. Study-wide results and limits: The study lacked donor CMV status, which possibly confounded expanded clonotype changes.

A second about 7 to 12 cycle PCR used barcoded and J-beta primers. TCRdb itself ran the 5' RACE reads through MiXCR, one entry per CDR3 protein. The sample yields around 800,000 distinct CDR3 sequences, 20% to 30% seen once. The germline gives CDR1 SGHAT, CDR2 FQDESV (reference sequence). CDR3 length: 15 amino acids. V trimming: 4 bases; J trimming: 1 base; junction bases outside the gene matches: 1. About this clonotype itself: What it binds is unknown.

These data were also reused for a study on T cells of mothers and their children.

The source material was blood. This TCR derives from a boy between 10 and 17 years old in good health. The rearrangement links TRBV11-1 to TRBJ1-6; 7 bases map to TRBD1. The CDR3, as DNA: TGTGCCAGCAGCTACAGGGGATCCTATAATTCACCCCTCCACTTT. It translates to CASSYRGSYNSPLHF.